The 8 T cell receptor beta chains below all came from one sample that was sequenced in a study of CXCR3-negative and CXCR3-positive naive CD8 T cells (dated by TCRdb to between 2018 and 2020). These reads were obtained on a NextSeq 550. The Human TCR Profiling Kit (MiLaboratory) was used to prepare UMI-labeled 5' RACE TRB cDNA libraries. With the reads reprocessed by TCRdb, a single entry stands for each CDR3 protein sequence and no DNA is reported. This specimen's table enumerates fewer than 55,000 distinct CDR3 sequences. The ten biggest clones cover roughly 1.6% of the sample. The specimen was naive CXCR3- CD8+ T cells from blood. The sample's cell subset or site label is to be understood as: CD45RO-CCR7+CD27+CD95- naive CD8+ T cells lacking CXCR3 (TNR3-). The origin of the receptors is a human donor in good health. Some clones in this sample may be carry-over from other donors' samples.

V and J are TRBV6-5 and TRBJ2-2; TCRdb's assignment of TRBD2 cannot be checked, as there is no DNA. The CDR3 extends over 17 amino acids. The germline V gene encodes CDR1 MNHEY and CDR2 SVGAGI. CDR3 region: CASSYSIGTRITGELFF.

The V gene is TRBV12-3 or TRBV12-4, the J gene TRBJ1-5; without DNA, the TCRdb call of TRBD1 cannot be checked. The CDR3 covers 12 residues. CDR3 sequence: CASSQGSQPQHF.

The rearrangement uses TRBV18 and TRBJ2-3; TCRdb indicates TRBD2, and absent DNA this call remains unverified. This CDR3 contains 17 residues. Germline V gives CDR1 KGHSH, CDR2 LQKENI. The CDR3 loop is CASSPSNLHVITDTQYF.

The CDR3 sequence is CATSSSRRLEKLFF. The V and J genes are TRBV15 and TRBJ1-4. Germline CDR1 LNHNV, CDR2 YYDKDF (reference sequence). This CDR3 has 14 amino acids.

The chain couples TRBV28 to TRBJ2-1; TCRdb's D call of TRBD1 is untestable without DNA. Per germline, CDR1 MDHEN and CDR2 SYDVKM. This CDR3 spans 16 amino acids. This CDR3 is CASILPDRLTDNEQFF.

This rearrangement joins TRBV12-3 or TRBV12-4 to TRBJ1-3. This CDR3 region has 13 residues. This CDR3 reads CASSLSSGNTIYF.

V is TRBV29-1 and J is TRBJ2-5; TCRdb calls TRBD1, which cannot be checked without DNA. Germline V lookup: CDR1 SQVTM, CDR2 ANQGSEA. The CDR3 sequence is 14 residues long. CDR3: CSLGTGPSQETQYF. Combining the CDR3 with reference TRBV29-1 and TRBJ2-5 gives the whole variable domain SAVISQKPSRDICQRGTSLTIQCQVDSQVTMMFWYRQQPGQSLTLIATANQGSEATYESGFVIDKFPISRPNLTFSTLTVSNMSPEDSSIYLCSLGTGPSQETQYFGPGTRLLVL.

The rearrangement uses TRBV14 and TRBJ2-7. In germline, CDR1 is SGHDN, CDR2 FVKESK. CDR3 length equals 15 residues. CDR3 protein: CASSQDLGRLDEQYF.